The T cell receptor beta chain described here comes from a study of technical replicates of blood from a few donors. Measured with immunoSEQ multiplex PCR; TCRdb has only the in-frame clones, and not every one. The table has around 83,000 clones, 80% to 95% seen once; the top ten hold approximately 0.4%. From germline, CDR1 is SGHAT and CDR2 FQNNGV. V lost 0 bases to trimming and J lost 2 bases, with 8 bases between them. The CDR3 is 15 amino acids. The clonotype comes from a human donor in good health. Some clones in this sample may be carry-over from other donors' samples. The rearrangement uses TRBV11-2 and TRBJ1-5, with D maybe TRBD1 (5 bases). The sample taken for sequencing was T cells isolated from PBMCs. Here the CDR3 DNA reads TGTGCCAGCAGCTTAGACTCGGGGGGCAATCAGCCCCAGCATTTT. Protein: CASSLDSGGNQPQHF.